The 21 T cell receptor beta chains presented below share a single source sample, sequenced in a study of cytomegalovirus exposure and HLA in healthy donors. The study ran its PCR with 60 Vbeta and 13 Jbeta primers. The repertoire was sequenced with immunoSEQ multiplex PCR; TCRdb's copy has only in-frame clones and lacks some. The table includes 200,000 to 250,000 clones, over 60% detected once. Material for sequencing was PBMCs. These receptors came from a man younger than 35 in good health and CMV-seronegative.

This chain uses TRBV7-9 with TRBJ2-1; a weak D match, TRBD1 (5 bases). This CDR3 has 16 residues. Trimming removed 1 base at V and 5 bases at J, with 15 bases between. Germline CDR1 and CDR2: SEHNR and FQNEAQ (reference sequence). The CDR3 DNA reads TGTGCCAGCAGCTTAGTCAAGGGGTCGGTCCACAATGAGCAGTTCTTC. This gives the protein CASSLVKGSVHNEQFF.

The V and J genes are TRBV10-3 and TRBJ2-3; 14 bases are a match to TRBD2. The CDR3 is 16 residues long. V lost 7 bases and J lost 2; bases outside the gene matches: 5. The germline V gene has CDR1 ENHRY and CDR2 SYGVKD. The CDR3 spells CAIMKGLAGDTDTQYF. The CDR3 coding sequence is TGTGCCATCATGAAGGGACTAGCGGGAGACACAGATACGCAGTATTTT.

The chain recombines TRBV7-9 with TRBJ2-1; 13 bases agree with TRBD2. J lost 3 bases, V lost 5 bases, and 10 bases had no gene match. The CDR3 sequence is 18 residues long. Germline values: CDR1 SEHNR, CDR2 FQNEAQ (reference sequence). This CDR3 reads CASSGGTSGKSLYNEQFF. Written as DNA, the CDR3 is TGTGCCAGCAGCGGTGGGACTAGCGGGAAATCTCTCTACAATGAGCAGTTCTTC.

About this clone itself: The junction departs from the called germline gene at one end, perhaps through a read error. The V and J genes are TRBV27 and TRBJ1-1; weak D call: TRBD1 (5 bases). CDR1 and CDR2 from the germline V gene are MNHEY and SMNVEV (reference sequence). The CDR3 has 10 amino acids. In DNA form, the CDR3 reads TGTGCCAGCAGTTTATCGGGCGGGGGTTTT. Translating it yields CASSLSGGGF.

The chain links TRBV7-9 to TRBJ1-4, with D possibly being TRBD1 (5 bases). The CDR3 is 15 amino acids. V gave up 1 base and J gave up 10 bases, with 16 bases separating them. Germline CDR1 SEHNR, CDR2 FQNEAQ (reference sequence). This CDR3 is CASSLGPGDVGKLFF. The CDR3 DNA is TGTGCCAGCAGCTTAGGGCCGGGGGACGTTGGAAAACTGTTTTTT.

The CDR3 bases are TGTGCCAGCTCACAGGGACAGACAGAGACCCAGTACTTC. Amino acids: CASSQGQTETQYF. The chain joins TRBV18 to TRBJ2-5, with 7 bases aligning to TRBD1. The CDR3 totals 13 residues. Germline values: CDR1 KGHSH, CDR2 LQKENI. V shed 4 bases and J 4 bases; nucleotides not matched to a gene: 3. Supplemented by reference TRBV18 and TRBJ2-5, the full variable domain reads NAGVMQNPRHLVRRRGQEARLRCSPMKGHSHVYWYRQLPEEGLKFMVYLQKENIIDESGMPKERFSAEFPKEGPSILRIQQVVRGDSAAYFCASSQGQTETQYFGPGTRLLVL.

The rearrangement links TRBV9 to TRBJ1-1, with D possibly TRBD1 on 5 matching bases. V lost 0 bases, J lost 4 bases, and 13 bases lay in between. The CDR3 runs to 15 residues. Germline loops: CDR1 SGDLS, CDR2 YYNGEE. The CDR3 protein is CASSVVGRPPTEAFF. The CDR3 DNA sequence: TGTGCCAGCAGCGTAGTGGGGCGACCTCCCACTGAAGCTTTCTTT. Filled out from reference TRBV9 and TRBJ1-1, the complete variable domain reads DSGVTQTPKHLITATGQRVTLRCSPRSGDLSVYWYQQSLDQGLQFLIQYYNGEERAKGNILERFSAQQFPDLHSELNLSSLELGDSALYFCASSVVGRPPTEAFFGQGTRLTVV.

This clone was counted between two and nine times. The chain combines TRBV30 with TRBJ2-2; possibly TRBD1 for D (5 bases). The CDR3 has 14 residues. Germline V lookup: CDR1 GTSNPN, CDR2 SVGIG (reference sequence). V gave up 3 bases and J gave up 3 bases, with 11 bases separating them. The CDR3 nucleotides read TGTGCCTGGAGCTTAGACAGCTACACCGGGGAGCTGTTTTTT. It specifies CAWSLDSYTGELFF. Using reference TRBV30 and TRBJ2-2 for the parts outside the CDR3, the full variable domain is SQTIHQWPATLVQPVGSPLSLECTVEGTSNPNLYWYRQAAGRGLQLLFYSVGIGQISSEVPQNLSASRPQDRQFILSSKKLLLSDSGFYLCAWSLDSYTGELFFGEGSRLTVL.

The rearrangement uses TRBV21-1 and TRBJ2-7; the table assigns TRBD1, which was not confirmed against the DNA. TRBV21-1 is recorded as a pseudogene. The CDR3 is made up of 14 amino acids. The CDR3 protein is CASSYQGKANEQYF. The CDR3 nucleotides read TGTGCCAGCAGCTACCAGGGCAAGGCGAACGAGCAGTACTTC.

This clone was observed once. The CDR3 region has the DNA TGTGCCAGCAGCCAAGACCACGGGACAGCCTACGAGCAGTACTTC. Translating it yields CASSQDHGTAYEQYF. The chain is built from TRBV4-2 and TRBJ2-7; 7 positions agree with TRBD1. Trimming cost V 0 bases and J 2 bases; bases outside gene matches: 4. The CDR3 spans 15 residues. The germline V gene encodes CDR1 LGHNA and CDR2 YNFKEQ.

This chain connects TRBV6-1 to TRBJ2-2, with TRBD2 identical over 8 bases. The V segment lost 8 bases and the J segment 2 bases; nucleotides outside the gene matches: 7. The CDR3 runs to 15 residues. Per the germline V gene, CDR1 is MNHNS and CDR2 is SASEGT. The CDR3 sequence is CASRQVAGNTGELFF. CDR3 nucleotides: TGTGCCAGCCGACAAGTAGCGGGAAACACCGGGGAGCTGTTTTTT.

This clone was recorded only once. The chain has TRBV6-5 and TRBJ2-7; D possibly corresponds to TRBD1 (5 bases). The V end was cut by 2 bases, the J end by 6 bases, with 8 bases between. The germline V gene has CDR1 MNHEY and CDR2 SVGAGI. This CDR3 has 12 residues. CDR3 loop: CASSYQGREQYF. DNA for the CDR3: TGTGCCAGCAGTTACCAGGGCCGCGAGCAGTACTTC.

CDR3 bases: TGTGCCACCAGCAGAGATGGGCTAGCGGGCCTGGAAACGGATACGCAGTATTTT. This translates into CATSRDGLAGLETDTQYF. This chain joins TRBV15 and TRBJ2-3; 8 bases are a match to TRBD2. Germline V gene data show CDR1 as LNHNV and CDR2 as YYDKDF (reference sequence). J was trimmed by 6 bases and V by 0 bases; bases with no gene match: 14. This CDR3 region has 18 residues.

The V and J genes are TRBV7-9 and TRBJ1-1; 7 bases agree with TRBD1. The V segment lost 5 bases and the J segment 4 bases; nucleotides outside the gene matches: 4. Germline CDR1 is SEHNR and CDR2 is FQNEAQ (reference sequence). The CDR3 has 13 residues. CDR3 sequence (DNA): TGTGCCAGCAGCCATGACAGGGCCACTGAAGCTTTCTTT. Its protein is CASSHDRATEAFF.

This clone was observed a few times. The genes are TRBV27 and TRBJ2-1; 8 nucleotides agree with TRBD2. This CDR3 has 16 amino acids. J lost 7 bases, V lost 4 bases, and 12 bases had no gene match. Germline V lookup: CDR1 MNHEY, CDR2 SMNVEV (reference sequence). In nucleotides, the CDR3 is TGTGCCAGCAGTTCGAGACTAGCGTTACTAGGAAATGAGCAGTTCTTC. Translated, it gives CASSSRLALLGNEQFF.

This chain joins TRBV11-1 and TRBJ1-3, with D perhaps TRBD1 (5 bases). Germline lookup yields CDR1 SGHAT and CDR2 FQDESV (reference sequence). This CDR3 comprises 14 residues. The ends were cut back, 5 bases at V and 8 bases at J, with 16 bases in the middle. This chain's CDR3 is CASSPSGGSDTIYF. The CDR3 coding sequence is TGTGCCAGCAGCCCTTCCGGGGGAAGCGACACCATATATTTT.

This chain uses TRBV7-3 with TRBJ2-3; the match to TRBD2 covers 11 bases. Germline trimming cut 1 base from V and 6 bases from J; bases unmatched to any gene: 3. Germline V gene data show CDR1 as SGHTA and CDR2 as FQGTGA. CDR3 length: 15 residues. The CDR3 loop reads CASSLRLAGKDTQYF. Written as DNA, the CDR3 is TGTGCCAGCAGCTTAAGACTAGCGGGAAAGGATACGCAGTATTTT.

V is TRBV29-1 and J is TRBJ1-4, with TRBD1 identical over 10 bases. Per germline, CDR1 SQVTM and CDR2 ANQGSEA. The CDR3 covers 14 residues. The V segment lost 6 bases and the J segment 8 bases; nucleotides outside the gene matches: 9. The CDR3 coding sequence is TGCAGCGTCCTCACTGGACAGGGGGGCGAAAAACTGTTTTTT. Encoded protein: CSVLTGQGGEKLFF.

V usage is TRBV10-3 and J usage is TRBJ1-1, with unresolved D. The CDR3 is 12 residues long. Trimming pared 0 bases from V and 10 bases from J, leaving 9 bases between. Looked up from germline, CDR1 is ENHRY and CDR2 is SYGVKD. The DNA for the CDR3 is TGTGCCATCAGTGAGTCGGGAGGGAGAGCTTTCTTT. It yields the protein CAISESGGRAFF.

This chain links TRBV5-1 with TRBJ2-7; 8 nucleotides match TRBD2. Germline assignment: CDR1 SGHRS and CDR2 YFSETQ. This CDR3 has 14 amino acids. J was trimmed by 2 bases and V by 4 bases; bases with no gene match: 5. The chain's CDR3 is CASSPRGGPYEQYF. Here the CDR3 DNA reads TGCGCCAGCAGCCCACGGGGGGGCCCCTACGAGCAGTACTTC.

The chain combines TRBV5-1 with TRBJ2-3, with TRBD2 matching 9 bases. V dropped 2 bases and J dropped 0; count of bases not matched to a gene: 7. CDR1 SGHRS and CDR2 YFSETQ come from the germline V gene. There are 17 residues in the CDR3. In DNA, the CDR3 is TGCGCCAGCAGCTTCGGGACTAGCTCCCTAAGCACAGATACGCAGTATTTT. This codes for CASSFGTSSLSTDTQYF. Full variable domain (rest looked up from reference TRBV5-1 and TRBJ2-3): KAGVTQTPRYLIKTRGQQVTLSCSPISGHRSVSWYQQTPGQGLQFLFEYFSETQRNKGNFPGRFSGRQFSNSRSEMNVSTLELGDSALYLCASSFGTSSLSTDTQYFGPGTRLTVL.